The sample holds one count of the clone carrying this T cell receptor (beta chain). The antigen is unknown. Treatment noted: roughly ten-day PBMC culture with coronavirus spike peptide pools or control peptides (ViraFEST assay). PBMCs, plated at roughly 2 million per well, were grown in the presence of 10 IU/ml IL-2 and roughly 9.5 ug/ml peptide pools. This record belongs to a study of vaccination and CD4 T cells after COVID-19. Overall study context: Post-diagnosis, post-COVID samples were collected after a median around 97 days, ranging 35 to 161.

The V gene end was trimmed by 3 bases and the J gene end by 2 bases; junction bases not matched to a gene: 10. CDR3 length equals 17 residues. Germline CDR1 and CDR2: MGHRA and YSYEKL. The Oncomine TCR Beta short-read assay was applied to DNA of cultured CD4+ T cells. One entry per CDR3 protein, called by TCRdb with MiXCR from the PCR reads. The profile shows roughly 13,000 distinct CDR3 sequences, under 75% of them singletons. The chain joins TRBV4-1 to TRBJ2-1, with 7 bases lining up with TRBD1. The sequencing sample was made of CD4+ T cells from blood, cultured in vitro. This TCR was recovered from a human donor who had recovered from COVID-19. CDR3 region: CASSHSPGQRTYNEQFF. In DNA, the CDR3 is TGCGCCAGCAGCCACTCCCCGGGACAGCGAACCTACAATGAGCAGTTCTTC.